A selection of T cell receptor beta chains follows, all from one sample in a study of blood T cell repertoires in COVID-19. Profiling relied on immunoSEQ multiplex PCR, and the TCRdb table lists in-frame clones only, not all of them. Of tens of thousands of clones in the sample, around 81% were seen once. The sequencing sample was made of peripheral blood. These receptors were collected from a woman of 80 years or more with acute or convalescent COVID-19. CDR3s include the opening cysteine and the closing phenylalanine or tryptophan. The order of the fields is V gene, J gene, CDR3 length, clone size, D gene, CDR3 DNA, CDR3 protein. The D gene is left open where the match is weak. Part of the rows lack a size; the others show once, few, many or a class for expanded clones.

>TRBV2|TRBJ2-2|15|once|TRBD2
TGTGCCAGCAGGGAAGCGGGGAGTCGTACCGGGGAGCTGTTTTTT
CASREAGSRTGELFF
>TRBV27|TRBJ2-1|14|-|-
TGTGCCAGCAGTTTGACAGGCGGACAAAATGAGCAGTTCTTC
CASSLTGGQNEQFF
>TRBV6-1|TRBJ1-3|15|-|-
TGTGCCAGCAGTGAACGGACTGAATCTGGAAACACCATATATTTT
CASSERTESGNTIYF
>TRBV28|TRBJ2-7|10|once|-
TGTGCCAGCAGTTGGCTCGAGCAGTACTTC
CASSWLEQYF
>TRBV28|TRBJ1-2|15|once|TRBD1
TGTGCCAGCAGTTCGACAGGGTTAGCTAACTATGGCTACACCTTC
CASSSTGLANYGYTF
>TRBV9|TRBJ2-1|15|-|TRBD2
TGTGCCAGCAGCGTAGTACCGGGACTAGCGGTTGAGCAGTTCTTC
CASSVVPGLAVEQFF
>TRBV18|TRBJ2-1|16|-|TRBD2
TGTGCCAGCTCCCGATCAGGCCTAGCGGCTTACAATGAGCAGTTCTTC
CASSRSGLAAYNEQFF
>TRBV12-3/TRBV12-4|TRBJ2-1|11|-|-
TGTGCCAGCTCGAAGGGGAATGAGCAGTTCTTC
CASSKGNEQFF
>TRBV5-6|TRBJ1-4|13|-|-
TGTGCCAGCAGCTATGGGAGGGGAGAAAAACTGTTTTTT
CASSYGRGEKLFF
>TRBV7-2|TRBJ1-2|12|-|-
TGTGCCAGCAGCTTTATCCGTTATGGCTACACCTTC
CASSFIRYGYTF
>TRBV12-3/TRBV12-4|TRBJ1-1|13|once|TRBD1
TGTGCCAGCAGTCTCCGGGACAGCACTGAAGCTTTCTTT
CASSLRDSTEAFF
>TRBV7-3|TRBJ1-4|11|-|-
TGTGCCAGCAGCTTCAGTGAAAAACTGTTTTTT
CASSFSEKLFF
>TRBV6-1|TRBJ1-5|16|few|-
TGTGCCAGCAGTGAACATCAAGGCAGGGTAAATCAGCCCCAGCATTTT
CASSEHQGRVNQPQHF
>TRBV5-8|TRBJ2-3|17|once|TRBD2
TGTGCCAGCAGCAGTAGCGGGGGGGTATCTCGGACAGATACGCAGTATTTT
CASSSSGGVSRTDTQYF
>TRBV5-1|TRBJ2-7|16|-|TRBD2
TGCGCCAGCAGCTTGAAGTCCAGCGGGGCGGTCTACGAGCAGTACTTC
CASSLKSSGAVYEQYF
>TRBV7-7|TRBJ2-3|16|-|-
TGTGCCAGCAGCCCCGAGGGGGGGATCCGCACAGATACGCAGTATTTT
CASSPEGGIRTDTQYF
>TRBV6-2/TRBV6-3|TRBJ2-2|15|-|-
TGTGCCAGCAGTGACACCGGGGGGAACACCGGGGAGCTGTTTTTT
CASSDTGGNTGELFF
>TRBV7-2|TRBJ2-3|15|-|TRBD2
TGTGCCAGCAGCTTGCTAGCGGGGGGTGCAGATACGCAGTATTTT
CASSLLAGGADTQYF
>TRBV9|TRBJ2-3|19|-|TRBD2
TGTGCCAGCAGCCCGCGACTAGCGGGAGGCCCCCTGGTGACAGATACGCAGTATTTT
CASSPRLAGGPLVTDTQYF
>TRBV5-1|TRBJ1-4|18|-|TRBD1
TGCGCCAGCAGCTTGGCTGGGGCAGGGGGATCAACTAATGAAAAACTGTTTTTT
CASSLAGAGGSTNEKLFF
>TRBV14|TRBJ2-3|17|-|TRBD2
TGTGCCAGCAGCCCGCTCGGACTAGCGGGACGCACAGATACGCAGTATTTT
CASSPLGLAGRTDTQYF
>TRBV24-1|TRBJ2-5|14|-|-
TGTGCCACCAGTGAGTCCCCGGGGCAAGAGACCCAGTACTTC
CATSESPGQETQYF
>TRBV27|TRBJ1-3|15|-|TRBD1
TGTGCCACCCTGACAGGGGGCTCCAGTGGAAACACCATATATTTT
CATLTGGSSGNTIYF
>TRBV5-1|TRBJ2-7|15|-|TRBD2
TGCGCCAGCAGCCCGAGCGGGACTGAGACCTACGAGCAGTACTTC
CASSPSGTETYEQYF
>TRBV5-4|TRBJ1-2|14|-|-
TGTGCCAGCAGCTTGCCGGGGGCTAACTATGGCTACACCTTC
CASSLPGANYGYTF
>TRBV28|TRBJ1-1|14|once|-
TGTGCCAGCAGTTTAGGGCTCATGAACACTGAAGCTTTCTTT
CASSLGLMNTEAFF
>TRBV11-2|TRBJ2-3|14|-|-
TGTGCCAGCAGCCCACTGGGTCGGGTAGATACGCAGTATTTT
CASSPLGRVDTQYF
>TRBV5-4|TRBJ2-3|14|-|TRBD1
TGTGCCAGCAGCTTGGAGACAGGGGGAGATACGCAGTATTTT
CASSLETGGDTQYF
>TRBV7-2|TRBJ2-7|12|-|-
TGTGCCAGCAGCCCGACAGCCTACGAGCAGTACTTC
CASSPTAYEQYF
>TRBV6-1|TRBJ1-2|13|-|TRBD1
TGTGCCAGCAGTGAGACAGGGTGGAATGGCTACACCTTC
CASSETGWNGYTF
>TRBV30|TRBJ1-5|14|once|TRBD1
TGTGCTTTAACACAGGGGTATGGCAATCAGCCCCAGCATTTT
CALTQGYGNQPQHF
>TRBV6-5|TRBJ2-7|15|-|TRBD1
TGTGCCAGCAGTTCGGACAGGGATAGGACCTACGAGCAGTACTTC
CASSSDRDRTYEQYF
>TRBV16|TRBJ2-7|14|-|TRBD2
TGTGCCAGCAGCCAGTTTAGCGGGGGCAACGAGCAGTACTTC
CASSQFSGGNEQYF
>TRBV30|TRBJ1-2|14|-|-
TGTGCCTGGAGTCAGGCCCTCGAGCCCTATGGCTACACCTTC
CAWSQALEPYGYTF
>TRBV5-1|TRBJ1-1|16|-|TRBD1
TGCGCCAGCAGCGTAGCAGGACAGGGGTATGGCACTGAAGCTTTCTTT
CASSVAGQGYGTEAFF
>TRBV5-4|TRBJ1-2|11|once|-
TGTGCCAGCGGGGGGTCGTATGGCTACACCTTC
CASGGSYGYTF
>TRBV10-3|TRBJ1-2|15|-|TRBD1
TGTGCCGCAGAACCGGGACAGGGAGCTAACTATGGCTACACCTTC
CAAEPGQGANYGYTF
>TRBV11-2|TRBJ1-1|14|-|-
TGTGCCAGCAGCTTTACTTCATCGAACACTGAAGCTTTCTTT
CASSFTSSNTEAFF
>TRBV29-1|TRBJ1-2|14|-|-
TGCAGCGTTGAAGTCGGGGCGGGATCCGACGGCTACACCTTC
CSVEVGAGSDGYTF
>TRBV6-4|TRBJ2-3|15|-|-
TGTGCCAGCAGTGAGCGGGGGCAGGACTTCGATACGCAGTATTTT
CASSERGQDFDTQYF
>TRBV7-6|TRBJ2-7|14|-|TRBD1
TGTGCCAGCAGCTTTTCGGACAGGTCCTACGAGCAGTACTTC
CASSFSDRSYEQYF
>TRBV6-5|TRBJ1-6|15|-|TRBD1
TGTGCCAGCAGGGGGGACAGACCCTATAATTCACCCCTCCACTTT
CASRGDRPYNSPLHF
>TRBV5-1|TRBJ1-4|16|-|-
TGCGCCAGCAGCTTTCTAGGCAGTGCAACTAATGAAAAACTGTTTTTT
CASSFLGSATNEKLFF
>TRBV7-9|TRBJ1-5|14|-|-
TGTGCCAGCAGCTTCACAGGGAGGGAGCAGCCCCAGCATTTT
CASSFTGREQPQHF
>TRBV9|TRBJ1-1|15|-|TRBD1
TGTGCCAGCAGCCCCCGACAGGGGGCGAACACTGAAGCTTTCTTT
CASSPRQGANTEAFF
>TRBV27|TRBJ1-1|14|-|-
TGTGCCAGCAGTCGTACAGGGAGTTGGGTCGGAGCTTTCTTT
CASSRTGSWVGAFF
>TRBV7-3|TRBJ2-3|14|-|-
TGTGCCAGCAGCTTACAAGCGAGCACAGATACGCAGTATTTT
CASSLQASTDTQYF
>TRBV18|TRBJ2-7|15|-|-
TGTGCCAGCTCACCACCGGGGGGTCTCTCCTACGAGCAGTACTTC
CASSPPGGLSYEQYF
>TRBV27|TRBJ2-2|14|few|-
TGTGCCAGCATGGAGGGAGCGAACACCGGGGAGCTGTTTTTT
CASMEGANTGELFF
>TRBV28|TRBJ1-1|16|-|TRBD1
TGTGCCAGCAGAGCCAACGTGGGACAGCGGAACACTGAAGCTTTCTTT
CASRANVGQRNTEAFF
>TRBV5-1|TRBJ2-4|16|-|-
TGCGCCAGCAGCATAACGCGGGGGCCGACAGGGGACATTCAGTACTTC
CASSITRGPTGDIQYF
>TRBV6-6|TRBJ1-5|14|-|-
TGTGCCAGCAGTTCTGGGGGCCACAATCAGCCCCAGCATTTT
CASSSGGHNQPQHF
>TRBV7-2|TRBJ2-2|13|-|-
TGTGCCAGCAGCTCGACTCCCCCCGGGGAGCTGTTTTTT
CASSSTPPGELFF